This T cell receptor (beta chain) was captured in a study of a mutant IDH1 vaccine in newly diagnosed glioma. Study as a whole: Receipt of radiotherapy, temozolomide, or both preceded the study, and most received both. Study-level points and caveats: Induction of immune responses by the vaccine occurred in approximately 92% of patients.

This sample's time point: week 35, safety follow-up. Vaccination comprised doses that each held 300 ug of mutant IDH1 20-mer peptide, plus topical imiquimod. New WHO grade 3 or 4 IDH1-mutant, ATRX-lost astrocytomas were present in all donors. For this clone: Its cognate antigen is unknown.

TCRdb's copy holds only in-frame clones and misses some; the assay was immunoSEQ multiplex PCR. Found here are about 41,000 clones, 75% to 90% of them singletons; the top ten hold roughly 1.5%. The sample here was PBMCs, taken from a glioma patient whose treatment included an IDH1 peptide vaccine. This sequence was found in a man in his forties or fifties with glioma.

CDR3 region: CASSFGSRGGSNGYTF. CDR3 DNA sequence: TGTGCCAGCAGCTTCGGAAGCCGAGGAGGGTCGAATGGCTACACCTTC. This sequence joins TRBV7-9 and TRBJ1-2; D call uncertain. The V and J ends lost 3 bases and 6 bases respectively, with 20 bases between them. The V gene's germline CDR1 is SEHNR and CDR2 FQNEAQ (reference sequence). This CDR3 is 16 amino acids long.